This TCR beta chain was identified in a study of blood T cell repertoires in COVID-19. Study context: T cells, B-cell-depleted T cells, or PBMCs provided the cDNA or gDNA that served as material.

V lost 6 bases and J 2 bases, leaving 16 bases between the germline ends. CDR1 SGHAT and CDR2 FQNNGV come from the germline V gene. This CDR3 contains 15 residues. Across 24 US areas, participants ranged in age from about 18 to 90 years. Before being deemed recovered, Cohort 3 donors had two negative PCRs, clearance, or symptom resolution. Study processing details: Reference gene primer amplification in the assay estimated nucleated cell counts. Produced via immunoSEQ multiplex PCR; TCRdb's table is partial and in-frame only. V and J calls plus clone size are reproduced from that table; the DNA served to infer D and trimming. The repertoire holds fewer than 250,000 clones, with roughly 84% as singletons.

The rearrangement links TRBV11-2 to TRBJ1-2, with D maybe TRBD1 (6 bases). The source material was PBMCs or T cells enriched from blood (not recorded which). The TCR originated in a woman aged 25 to 39 who had recovered from COVID-19. This CDR3 reads CASRRDGTRNYGYTF. The CDR3, as DNA: TGTGCCAGCAGACGAGACGGGACAAGAAACTATGGCTACACCTTC.